This TCR beta chain was captured in a study of T cell responses to AZD1222 COVID-19 vaccine. Study outcomes and limitations: The peak T cell response came first, and repertoires were sampled only after it. There were vaccine-associated CD4 TCRs across spike, dominant at 160-218 and 743-854.

The CDR3 runs to 19 residues. Assay used: immunoSEQ multiplex PCR; TCRdb lists only in-frame clones, some missing. Of 100,000 or so clones detected, roughly nine tenths appear once; the ten largest clones hold around 3.1%. With regard to this clone: The antigen remains undetermined.

Sequenced here: peripheral blood, sampled on day 0 of AZD1222 vaccination. This receptor was identified in an adult in good health. The chain has TRBV21-1 and TRBJ2-1; TRBD2, as called in the table, went unchecked against the DNA. TRBV21-1 is an annotated pseudogene. CDR3 region: CASGFVERRGVQQYNEQFF. CDR3 DNA: TGTGCCAGCGGTTTTGTAGAGCGTCGGGGAGTCCAACAATACAATGAGCAGTTCTTC.